The 22 T cell receptor beta chains below come from one sample, sequenced in a study of control samples from healthy donors and cancer patients. Libraries were prepared by immunoSEQ multiplex PCR; TCRdb keeps only in-frame clonotypes and omits some of them. The data show approximately 60,000 clones, 90% seen once. Sequenced material: PBMCs. Source of these receptors: a woman aged 50 to 65 with colorectal cancer.

The chain has TRBV5-1 and TRBJ2-7; D might be TRBD2 (5 bases). V shed 0 bases and J shed 2 bases, with 6 bases lying between them. CDR1 SGHRS and CDR2 YFSETQ come from the germline V gene. This CDR3 comprises 13 residues. CDR3 in DNA: TGCGCCAGCAGCTTGGCGGGGACCTACGAGCAGTACTTC. Its protein is CASSLAGTYEQYF. Full variable domain (missing parts from reference TRBV5-1 and TRBJ2-7): KAGVTQTPRYLIKTRGQQVTLSCSPISGHRSVSWYQQTPGQGLQFLFEYFSETQRNKGNFPGRFSGRQFSNSRSEMNVSTLELGDSALYLCASSLAGTYEQYFGPGTRLTVT.

The gene calls are TRBV2 and TRBJ2-3, with 7 bases aligning to TRBD1. The CDR3 spans 12 residues. Looked up from germline, CDR1 is SNHLY and CDR2 is FYNNEI. The V gene end was trimmed by 6 bases and the J gene end by 5 bases; junction bases not matched to a gene: 2. The CDR3 region is CASRPGGDTQYF. As DNA, the CDR3 is TGTGCCAGCAGGCCAGGGGGAGATACGCAGTATTTT.

The rearrangement links TRBV30 to TRBJ2-1; D is ambiguous. Germline-derived CDR1 and CDR2 are GTSNPN and SVGIG (reference sequence). The CDR3 contains 11 residues. Deletions cut 0 bases from V and 6 bases from J, with 3 bases between. The CDR3, as DNA: TGTGCCTGGAGTGTGAGCAATGAGCAGTTCTTC. Protein product: CAWSVSNEQFF.

The chain employs TRBV2 and TRBJ2-2; TRBD1 is a possible D gene (6 bases). This CDR3 has 15 residues. The V end lost 7 bases, the J end lost 1 base, and 13 bases lay between the germline ends. Germline V gene data show CDR1 as SNHLY and CDR2 as FYNNEI. The CDR3 sequence: CASNRERWNTGELFF. For the CDR3, the DNA is TGTGCCAGCAACAGGGAAAGATGGAACACCGGGGAGCTGTTTTTT.

This chain uses TRBV10-3 with TRBJ2-1, with 14 bases fitting TRBD2. This CDR3 region has 16 residues. Germline loops: CDR1 ENHRY, CDR2 SYGVKD. The V and J ends lost 3 bases and 5 bases, in that order; junction bases with no gene match: 3. This chain's CDR3 is CAISDPTSGRDNEQFF. The CDR3 nucleotides are TGTGCCATCAGTGATCCGACTAGCGGGAGGGACAATGAGCAGTTCTTC.

This chain uses TRBV5-6 with TRBJ1-2; the D gene is possibly TRBD1 (5 bases). Trimming left V 0 bases short and J 6 bases short, with 15 bases between. The CDR3 has 15 residues. In germline, CDR1 is SGHDT, CDR2 YYEEEE. This CDR3 reads CASSLETGALDGYTF. CDR3 DNA sequence: TGTGCCAGCAGCTTGGAGACCGGGGCGTTGGATGGCTACACCTTC. Together with reference TRBV5-6 and TRBJ1-2, the CDR3 gives the full variable domain: DAGVTQSPTHLIKTRGQQVTLRCSPKSGHDTVSWYQQALGQGPQFIFQYYEEEERQRGNFPDRFSGHQFPNYSSELNVNALLLGDSALYLCASSLETGALDGYTFGSGTRLTVV.

The chain has TRBV2 and TRBJ2-7; D is ambiguous. Germline V lookup: CDR1 SNHLY, CDR2 FYNNEI. V lost 2 bases and J lost 2, with 4 bases in between. The CDR3 is made up of 12 amino acids. CDR3: CASSEQAYEQYF. Written as DNA, the CDR3 is TGTGCCAGCAGTGAACAGGCCTACGAGCAGTACTTC.

The CDR3, as DNA: TGCGCCAGCAGCCGTAACAGACAGCAGAGCTCCTACGAGCAGTACTTC. This gives the protein CASSRNRQQSSYEQYF. This sequence joins TRBV4-1 and TRBJ2-7; maybe TRBD1 (5 bases). V was trimmed by 4 bases and J by 0 bases, leaving 16 bases between them. Per germline, CDR1 MGHRA and CDR2 YSYEKL. There are 16 residues in the CDR3.

This chain links TRBV2 with TRBJ1-6, with 8 bases lining up with TRBD1. CDR3 size: 15 residues. Germline V lookup: CDR1 SNHLY, CDR2 FYNNEI. Germline trimming cut 8 bases from V and 10 bases from J; bases unmatched to any gene: 13. The CDR3 here is CASVGQGSGESPLHF. The CDR3 DNA reads as TGTGCCAGCGTTGGACAGGGATCGGGGGAATCACCCCTCCACTTT.

The genes are TRBV19 and TRBJ2-3, with D possibly being TRBD1 (7 bases). CDR3 length: 15 residues. Germline CDR1 LNHDA, CDR2 SQIVND (reference sequence). V was pared by 4 bases and J by 5 bases, with 16 bases between. CDR3: CASSNVRQGGDTQYF. The CDR3 nucleotides read TGTGCCAGTAGTAACGTGCGACAGGGAGGAGATACGCAGTATTTT. Complete variable domain (other parts from reference TRBV19 and TRBJ2-3): DGGITQSPKYLFRKEGQNVTLSCEQNLNHDAMYWYRQDPGQGLRLIYYSQIVNDFQKGDIAEGYSVSREKKESFPLTVTSAQKNPTAFYLCASSNVRQGGDTQYFGPGTRLTVL.

The V call is TRBV27, the J call TRBJ1-6; D not certain. The germline V gene encodes CDR1 MNHEY and CDR2 SMNVEV (reference sequence). Trimming stripped 4 bases from V and 4 bases from J, with 14 bases between. CDR3 length: 16 amino acids. The CDR3 bases are TGTGCCAGCAGTTCCCTTTTAGCGATATATAATTCACCCCTCCACTTT. This codes for CASSSLLAIYNSPLHF.

The rearrangement links TRBV19 to TRBJ1-1, with 8 bases fitting TRBD1. V was clipped by 5 bases and J by 1 base; unmatched bases: 0. Germline values: CDR1 LNHDA, CDR2 SQIVND (reference sequence). This CDR3 comprises 13 residues. This CDR3 reads CASSGQGNTEAFF. In nucleotides, the CDR3 is TGTGCCAGTAGTGGACAGGGGAACACTGAAGCTTTCTTT.

This sequence joins TRBV6-1 and TRBJ2-7, with D possibly matching TRBD1 (6 bases). The CDR3 consists of 16 residues. CDR1 and CDR2 from the germline V gene are MNHNS and SASEGT. The germline V and J ends were trimmed by 1 base and 3 bases, with 16 bases remaining between them. The DNA of the CDR3 is TGTGCCAGCAGTGAAGATAGACAGGTTGTGGGCTACGAGCAGTACTTC. Its protein product is CASSEDRQVVGYEQYF.

J is TRBJ2-3 and V is TRBV7-9; 9 positions match TRBD2. V shed 5 bases, J shed 6 bases, and the junction held 9 bases outside the gene matches. The CDR3 covers 15 residues. CDR1 is SEHNR, CDR2 FQNEAQ, per germline (reference sequence). The chain's CDR3 is CASSRRSGRWDTQYF. CDR3 DNA: TGTGCCAGCAGCCGCCGGAGCGGGAGGTGGGATACGCAGTATTTT.

The table lists this clone with a count of one. The chain combines TRBV9 with TRBJ2-2; tentatively, D is TRBD2 (6 bases). The CDR3 runs to 15 residues. V shed 2 bases and J shed 10 bases, with 18 bases lying between them. From germline, CDR1 is SGDLS and CDR2 YYNGEE. CDR3: CASSVDGRDAEELFF. CDR3 DNA sequence: TGTGCCAGCAGCGTGGACGGGAGAGATGCGGAGGAGCTGTTTTTT.

The genes are TRBV29-1 and TRBJ2-1; perhaps TRBD1 as D (7 bases). Trimming took 4 bases from V and 9 from J, leaving 13 bases between them. The CDR3 is made up of 12 amino acids. Germline lookup yields CDR1 SQVTM and CDR2 ANQGSEA. In DNA, the CDR3 is TGCAGCGTTGGACTGCAGGGGGGTGAGCAGTTCTTC. Its protein is CSVGLQGGEQFF.

V gene TRBV7-3 combines with J gene TRBJ1-6; D is possibly TRBD1 (5 bases). The CDR3 loop spans 14 amino acids. V lost 0 bases to trimming and J lost 8 bases, with 8 bases between them. CDR1 SGHTA and CDR2 FQGTGA come from the germline V gene. The CDR3 nucleotides read TGTGCCAGCAGCTTAACAGGGGAAGATTCACCCCTCCACTTT. Translating gives CASSLTGEDSPLHF.

The rearrangement uses TRBV2 and TRBJ2-5; D remains ambiguous. The CDR3 spans 12 residues. Germline CDR1 and CDR2: SNHLY and FYNNEI. The V end lost 4 bases, the J end lost 7 bases, and 10 bases lay between the germline ends. The CDR3 DNA follows: TGTGCCAGCAGTGCTCTTACCGGGACCCAGTACTTC. Translating gives CASSALTGTQYF.

The chain combines TRBV3-1 (or the pseudogene TRBV3-2) with TRBJ2-7; D gene unclear. The V and J ends lost 0 bases and 2 bases respectively, with 2 bases between them. CDR1 is LGHDT, CDR2 YNNKEL, per germline (reference sequence). CDR3 length: 12 residues. For the CDR3, the DNA is TGTGCCAGCAGCCAAGACCCCTACGAGCAGTACTTC. It codes for CASSQDPYEQYF.

The sample holds a few counts of this clone. This rearrangement joins TRBV19 to TRBJ1-2, with D perhaps matching TRBD1 (6 bases). The CDR3 length is 15 residues. Trimming cost V 5 bases and J 0 bases, with 13 bases left between them. Germline CDR1 is LNHDA and CDR2 is SQIVND (reference sequence). In nucleotides, the CDR3 is TGTGCCAGTAGTGCTCGGACAGAACCTAACTATGGCTACACCTTC. It encodes CASSARTEPNYGYTF.

This clone was recorded a few times. The chain carries TRBV5-1 and TRBJ1-2; 7 nucleotides agree with TRBD1. The J segment lost 5 bases and the V segment lost 0 bases, leaving 7 bases of the junction unmatched. This CDR3 has 15 residues. Looked up from germline, CDR1 is SGHRS and CDR2 is YFSETQ. CDR3 amino acids: CASSLAGQLRYGYTF. Written as DNA, the CDR3 is TGCGCCAGCAGCTTGGCGGGACAGCTGAGGTATGGCTACACCTTC.

CDR3 protein: CASSQDLGRLFGANVLTF. CDR3 sequence (DNA): TGTGCCAGCAGCCAAGATTTAGGCAGGCTGTTTGGGGCCAACGTCCTGACTTTC. V and J are TRBV3-1 (or the pseudogene TRBV3-2) and TRBJ2-6, with no clear D. Germline V gene lookup returns CDR1 LGHDT and CDR2 YNNKEL (reference sequence). The CDR3 covers 18 residues. V gave up 0 bases and J gave up 3 bases, with 15 bases separating them.